These 19 T cell receptor beta chains were all obtained from the same sample, sequenced in a study of T cell clonotyping in hematopoietic cell transplantation. The method was immunoSEQ multiplex PCR; TCRdb's version includes in-frame clones alone and lacks a portion of them. The sample holds tens of thousands of clones, roughly 96% seen once. Source material: peripheral blood mononuclear cells. These receptors were taken from a man aged 25 to 45 in good health. Some clones in this sample may be carry-over from other donors' samples.

The V call is TRBV29-1, the J call TRBJ2-2; 10 bases map to TRBD2. After removal of 1 base from V and 1 base from J, the junction contained 9 bases not matched to a gene. CDR1 is SQVTM, CDR2 ANQGSEA, per germline. CDR3 length: 18 amino acids. The CDR3 is CSVEVGLAGALNTGELFF. The DNA of the CDR3 is TGCAGCGTTGAAGTCGGGCTAGCGGGAGCTCTGAACACCGGGGAGCTGTTTTTT.

This rearrangement joins TRBV7-8 to TRBJ2-7, with TRBD1 identical over 9 bases. Looked up from germline, CDR1 is SGHVS and CDR2 is FQNEAQ. The CDR3 has 16 amino acids. J gave up 3 bases and V 4 bases, and 10 bases lay outside the gene matches. CDR3 in amino acids: CASSSQAAGQGYEQYF. CDR3 nucleotides: TGTGCCAGCAGCTCCCAAGCCGCGGGACAGGGCTACGAGCAGTACTTC.

The chain joins TRBV5-1 to TRBJ1-1; 7 bases match TRBD1. The junction had 5 bases not matched to a gene; V was cut back by 5 bases and J by 4 bases. Germline CDR1 reads SGHRS; CDR2 reads YFSETQ. This CDR3 is 13 amino acids long. CDR3 sequence: CASSMDRFTEAFF. The CDR3 nucleotides are TGCGCCAGCAGTATGGACAGGTTCACTGAAGCTTTCTTT.

The chain is built from TRBV2 and TRBJ2-2, with 7 bases fitting TRBD1. With V trimmed by 7 bases and J by 2 bases, 13 bases remained unmatched. This CDR3 is 17 amino acids long. CDR1 and CDR2 (germline): SNHLY, FYNNEI. CDR3 sequence: CASISPGGNPNTGELFF. CDR3 in DNA: TGTGCCAGCATAAGTCCAGGGGGAAATCCTAACACCGGGGAGCTGTTTTTT. The whole variable domain, remainder taken from reference TRBV2 and TRBJ2-2, is EPEVTQTPSHQVTQMGQEVILRCVPISNHLYFYWYRQILGQKVEFLVSFYNNEISEKSEIFDDQFSVERPDGSNFTLKIRSTKLEDSAMYFCASISPGGNPNTGELFFGEGSRLTVL.

The rearrangement uses TRBV7-9 and TRBJ1-3; no definite D call. Trimming stripped 4 bases from V and 4 bases from J, with 11 bases between. CDR3 length: 14 residues. CDR1 SEHNR and CDR2 FQNEAQ come from the germline V gene (reference sequence). The CDR3 loop is CASSSPMTGNTIYF. Here the CDR3 DNA reads TGTGCCAGCAGCTCCCCGATGACAGGAAACACCATATATTTT.

V gene TRBV5-5 combines with J gene TRBJ1-1; D gene uncertain. Trimming cost V 2 bases and J 1 base, with 15 bases left between them. The CDR3 spans 16 residues. Germline assignment: CDR1 SGHKS and CDR2 YYEKEE (reference sequence). This chain's CDR3 is CASSFGLMNQNTEAFF. In nucleotides, the CDR3 is TGTGCCAGCAGCTTTGGCTTAATGAACCAGAACACTGAAGCTTTCTTT.

J is TRBJ2-3 and V is TRBV7-9, with D hard to call. Per germline, CDR1 SEHNR and CDR2 FQNEAQ (reference sequence). The ends were cut back, 1 base at V and 5 bases at J, with 13 bases in the middle. CDR3 length: 15 residues. The CDR3 protein is CASSLVVGTGDTQYF. The CDR3 coding sequence is TGTGCCAGCAGCTTAGTAGTCGGAACGGGAGATACGCAGTATTTT.

The chain links TRBV10-3 to TRBJ1-2; a possible D gene is TRBD1 (5 bases). The CDR3 loop spans 17 amino acids. Germline loops: CDR1 ENHRY, CDR2 SYGVKD. V shed 0 bases and J shed 6 bases, with 20 bases lying between them. CDR3 in amino acids: CAISESGINGGEDGYTF. CDR3 DNA: TGTGCCATCAGTGAGTCGGGAATAAACGGAGGGGAAGATGGCTACACCTTC.

CDR3 amino acids: CASSQDGAGPQHF. The CDR3, as DNA: TGTGCCAGCAGCCAAGACGGGGCAGGGCCCCAGCATTTT. The chain has TRBV14 and TRBJ1-5, with a weak D call TRBD1 (5 bases). CDR3 length: 13 amino acids. Germline V lookup: CDR1 SGHDN, CDR2 FVKESK. V was shortened by 0 bases and J by 9 bases, with 9 bases between the two germline ends.

The chain joins TRBV2 to TRBJ2-7, with D tentatively TRBD2 (6 bases). V was cut by 8 bases and J by 3 bases, with 11 bases left in between. This CDR3 spans 12 amino acids. In germline, CDR1 is SNHLY, CDR2 FYNNEI. The CDR3 nucleotides are TGTGCCAGCGAGATGGGGGGCTACGAGCAGTACTTC. This codes for CASEMGGYEQYF.

V usage is TRBV9 and J usage is TRBJ2-7; perhaps TRBD2 as D (5 bases). Deletions cut 0 bases from V and 2 bases from J, with 9 bases between. CDR3 size: 14 residues. Germline V gene data show CDR1 as SGDLS and CDR2 as YYNGEE. The CDR3 protein is CASSVALATYEQYF. The CDR3 nucleotides are TGTGCCAGCAGCGTAGCTCTAGCAACCTACGAGCAGTACTTC. Complete variable domain (other parts from reference TRBV9 and TRBJ2-7): DSGVTQTPKHLITATGQRVTLRCSPRSGDLSVYWYQQSLDQGLQFLIQYYNGEERAKGNILERFSAQQFPDLHSELNLSSLELGDSALYFCASSVALATYEQYFGPGTRLTVT.

The rearrangement links TRBV28 to TRBJ2-7, with TRBD2 identical over 7 bases. CDR1 and CDR2 (germline): MDHEN, SYDVKM. This CDR3 is built from 12 residues. The V and J ends lost 11 bases and 7 bases, in that order; junction bases with no gene match: 11. The CDR3 region is CAGQFSSGEQYF. CDR3 DNA sequence: TGTGCCGGCCAATTCTCTAGCGGTGAGCAGTACTTC.

This chain links TRBV27 with TRBJ2-3; D might be TRBD2 (5 bases). CDR3 length: 14 amino acids. The ends were cut back, 6 bases at V and 7 bases at J, with 17 bases in the middle. The germline V gene encodes CDR1 MNHEY and CDR2 SMNVEV (reference sequence). CDR3 sequence reads: CASSRIGNSYTQYF. The CDR3 DNA follows: TGTGCCAGCAGCCGCATCGGGAACTCTTATACGCAGTATTTT.

This rearrangement joins TRBV29-1 to TRBJ2-3, with TRBD2 identical over 13 bases. This CDR3 comprises 15 residues. V was clipped by 6 bases and J by 2 bases; unmatched bases: 5. Per germline, CDR1 SQVTM and CDR2 ANQGSEA. This chain's CDR3 is CSVAGLAGLTDTQYF. CDR3 DNA sequence: TGCAGCGTGGCGGGACTAGCGGGGCTCACAGATACGCAGTATTTT.

The chain has TRBV6-5 and TRBJ1-2; D is undetermined. V lost 2 bases to trimming and J lost 2 bases, with 6 bases between them. This CDR3 region has 13 residues. Germline V CDR1 and CDR2: MNHEY, SVGAGI. In DNA, the CDR3 is TGTGCCAGCAGTTACAACAGAAACTATGGCTACACCTTC. Translation: CASSYNRNYGYTF.

The V call is TRBV11-2, the J call TRBJ2-7, with a tentative D call TRBD2 (5 bases). The CDR3 contains 14 residues. Looked up from germline, CDR1 is SGHAT and CDR2 is FQNNGV. V was clipped by 4 bases and J by 9 bases, with 19 bases between them. The CDR3 spells CASSSDNTPEGQYF. CDR3 in DNA: TGTGCCAGCAGCTCTGACAACACACCAGAGGGGCAGTACTTC.

This chain connects TRBV27 to TRBJ1-6; unclear D gene. The CDR3 contains 12 residues. The germline gives CDR1 MNHEY, CDR2 SMNVEV (reference sequence). The V and J ends lost 4 bases and 10 bases respectively, with 8 bases between them. In DNA, the CDR3 is TGTGCCAGCAGTTCATACAAATCACCCCTCCACTTT. As protein: CASSSYKSPLHF.

The chain recombines TRBV14 with TRBJ1-1; 7 bases map to TRBD1. The V gene end was trimmed by 1 base and the J gene end by 3 bases; junction bases not matched to a gene: 11. The CDR3 is 17 residues long. CDR1 is SGHDN and CDR2 is FVKESK in the germline V gene. CDR3 sequence reads: CASSQAGSGGADTEAFF. CDR3 nucleotide sequence: TGTGCCAGCAGCCAAGCTGGGTCAGGGGGAGCAGACACTGAAGCTTTCTTT.

The chain couples TRBV11-2 to TRBJ2-6, with 8 bases that match TRBD2. The CDR3 covers 19 residues. Looked up from germline, CDR1 is SGHAT and CDR2 is FQNNGV. With V trimmed by 6 bases and J by 2 bases, 15 bases remained unmatched. The CDR3 DNA reads as TGTGCCAGCAGAACAATCCGGGGGGGCGGCCCACCTGGGGCCAACGTCCTGACTTTC. Its protein is CASRTIRGGGPPGANVLTF.